This passage covers 15 T cell receptor beta chains from one sample sequenced in a study of technical replicates of blood from several donors. The table came from immunoSEQ multiplex PCR; TCRdb's copy has only in-frame clones and leaves some out. The profile shows around 80,000 clones, 95% to 98% of them singletons. The specimen was T cells isolated from PBMCs. All receptors derive from a human donor in good health.

The V and J genes are TRBV4-2 and TRBJ1-1; no clear D gene. The CDR3 spans 15 residues. Deletions cut 3 bases from V and 11 bases from J, with 22 bases between. Germline lookup yields CDR1 LGHNA and CDR2 YNFKEQ. This CDR3 is CASSQTSSMVAPAFF. The CDR3 nucleotides read TGTGCCAGCAGCCAGACTTCCTCGATGGTAGCCCCGGCTTTCTTT.

The chain is built from TRBV6-1 and TRBJ1-2; weak D call: TRBD1 (5 bases). Deletions cut 5 bases from V and 14 bases from J, with 18 bases between. The CDR3 contains 12 residues. Germline lookup yields CDR1 MNHNS and CDR2 SASEGT. CDR3 sequence: CASSLPQGSVTF. The CDR3, as DNA: TGTGCCAGCAGTTTACCCCAGGGCTCGGTTACCTTC.

V is TRBV4-2 and J is TRBJ2-1, with 8 bases identical to TRBD1. The V and J ends lost 1 base and 4 bases, in that order; junction bases with no gene match: 3. The germline V gene encodes CDR1 LGHNA and CDR2 YNFKEQ. The CDR3 length is 15 residues. The CDR3 loop reads CASSQARDRYNEQFF. CDR3 nucleotide sequence: TGTGCCAGCAGCCAAGCAAGGGACAGGTACAATGAGCAGTTCTTC.

V gene TRBV14 combines with J gene TRBJ2-2; perhaps TRBD1 as D (5 bases). Germline lookup yields CDR1 SGHDN and CDR2 FVKESK. V was pared by 4 bases and J by 3 bases, with 12 bases between. CDR3 length: 15 amino acids. This CDR3 reads CASSPSLGDTGELFF. As DNA, the CDR3 is TGTGCCAGCAGCCCTAGTCTAGGGGACACCGGGGAGCTGTTTTTT. Supplemented by reference TRBV14 and TRBJ2-2, the full variable domain reads EAGVTQFPSHSVIEKGQTVTLRCDPISGHDNLYWYRRVMGKEIKFLLHFVKESKQDESGMPNNRFLAERTGGTYSTLKVQPAELEDSGVYFCASSPSLGDTGELFFGEGSRLTVL.

The chain recombines TRBV5-3 with TRBJ2-7, with 7 bases lining up with TRBD2. TRBV5-3 is treated as an ORF (open reading frame) with a function not yet certain. The ends lost 0 bases at V and 3 bases at J; junction bases unmatched: 27. The CDR3 has 22 amino acids. The CDR3 coding sequence is TGTGCCAGAAGCTTGGGGTCGCTGGGCGGGGGACCGCCCATGGGTTTTGGCTACGAGCAGTACTTC. This codes for CARSLGSLGGGPPMGFGYEQYF.

The chain combines TRBV5-1 with TRBJ2-5; 10 bases are a match to TRBD2. The CDR3 length is 16 residues. Germline V gene lookup returns CDR1 SGHRS and CDR2 YFSETQ. The ends lost 0 bases at V and 4 bases at J; junction bases unmatched: 6. The CDR3 coding sequence is TGCGCCAGCAGCTTGGATCGGCTAGCGGGGGCAGAGACCCAGTACTTC. Its protein product is CASSLDRLAGAETQYF.

The sample holds one count of this clone. V is TRBV27 and J is TRBJ2-3, with no clear D. V dropped 3 bases and J dropped 0 bases, with 16 bases sitting between them. Germline CDR1 reads MNHEY; CDR2 reads SMNVEV (reference sequence). CDR3 length: 17 amino acids. CDR3 in DNA: TGTGCCAGCAGTTTTTCCCCCCTTTCTACTAGCACAGATACGCAGTATTTT. As protein: CASSFSPLSTSTDTQYF.

The rearrangement links TRBV5-4 to TRBJ2-2; 7 bases match TRBD1. The CDR3 has 15 amino acids. Unmatched junction bases numbered 5, after V lost 4 bases and J lost 2 bases. The germline CDR1 and CDR2 sequences are SGHNT and YYREEE (reference sequence). CDR3 coding DNA: TGTGCCAGCAGCACCTGGACAGGCAACACCGGGGAGCTGTTTTTT. Amino acids: CASSTWTGNTGELFF.

The rearrangement joins TRBV7-6 to TRBJ2-3; TRBD1 matches at 7 bases. V was clipped by 2 bases and J by 1 base; unmatched bases: 9. This CDR3 spans 17 amino acids. CDR1 is SGHVS and CDR2 is FNYEAQ in the germline V gene. The CDR3 loop reads CASSLRQGNVGTDTQYF. The CDR3 DNA sequence: TGTGCCAGCAGCTTACGACAGGGAAATGTGGGCACAGATACGCAGTATTTT.

The V gene is TRBV9, the J gene TRBJ1-6; D is unclear. Germline assignment: CDR1 SGDLS and CDR2 YYNGEE. V was trimmed by 0 bases and J by 6 bases, leaving 10 bases between them. This CDR3 is 15 amino acids long. This CDR3 is CASSVGAGSNSPLHF. The CDR3 region has the DNA TGTGCCAGCAGCGTAGGAGCGGGGAGTAATTCACCCCTCCACTTT.

This chain links TRBV30 with TRBJ2-7; 11 positions agree with TRBD1. The germline V gene encodes CDR1 GTSNPN and CDR2 SVGIG (reference sequence). The CDR3 runs 16 residues. Trimming took 4 bases from V and 1 from J; bases not matched to a gene: 9. CDR3 region: CAWNPLRDRGSYEQYF. The CDR3 nucleotides read TGTGCCTGGAATCCCCTACGGGACAGGGGGTCCTACGAGCAGTACTTC. Together with reference TRBV30 and TRBJ2-7, the CDR3 gives the full variable domain: SQTIHQWPATLVQPVGSPLSLECTVEGTSNPNLYWYRQAAGRGLQLLFYSVGIGQISSEVPQNLSASRPQDRQFILSSKKLLLSDSGFYLCAWNPLRDRGSYEQYFGPGTRLTVT.

The chain has TRBV2 and TRBJ2-7; TRBD1 matches 7 bases. There are 14 residues in the CDR3. Trimming at V came to 6 bases and at J to 2 bases, leaving 7 bases not matched to a gene. The germline gives CDR1 SNHLY, CDR2 FYNNEI. CDR3 residues: CASSEQTGPYEQYF. CDR3 coding DNA: TGTGCCAGCAGCGAACAGACAGGGCCCTACGAGCAGTACTTC.

CDR3 bases: TGCGCCAGCAGCTTGGCGGAGGGGGGGAATTCACCCCTCCACTTT. Encoded protein: CASSLAEGGNSPLHF. The chain couples TRBV5-1 to TRBJ1-6, with D possibly being TRBD1 (6 bases). The germline V and J ends were trimmed by 0 bases and 7 bases, with 11 bases remaining between them. CDR1 and CDR2 from the germline V gene are SGHRS and YFSETQ. CDR3 length: 15 amino acids.

The CDR3 region is CASSLEFRPTYEQYF. Written as DNA, the CDR3 is TGTGCCAGCAGCTTAGAATTCAGGCCTACCTACGAGCAGTACTTC. The chain carries TRBV11-1 and TRBJ2-7; D not certain. V shed 1 base and J shed 2 bases, with 12 bases lying between them. The CDR3 covers 15 residues. Germline-derived CDR1 and CDR2 are SGHAT and FQDESV (reference sequence).

Written as DNA, the CDR3 is TGTGCCAGCAGCCCTTGGCGGAGGAACACCGGGGAGCTGTTTTTT. This sequence encodes CASSPWRRNTGELFF. The genes are TRBV5-4 and TRBJ2-2; D gene ambiguous. V lost 4 bases and J 1 base, leaving 11 bases between the germline ends. The germline V gene encodes CDR1 SGHNT and CDR2 YYREEE (reference sequence). This CDR3 region has 15 residues.